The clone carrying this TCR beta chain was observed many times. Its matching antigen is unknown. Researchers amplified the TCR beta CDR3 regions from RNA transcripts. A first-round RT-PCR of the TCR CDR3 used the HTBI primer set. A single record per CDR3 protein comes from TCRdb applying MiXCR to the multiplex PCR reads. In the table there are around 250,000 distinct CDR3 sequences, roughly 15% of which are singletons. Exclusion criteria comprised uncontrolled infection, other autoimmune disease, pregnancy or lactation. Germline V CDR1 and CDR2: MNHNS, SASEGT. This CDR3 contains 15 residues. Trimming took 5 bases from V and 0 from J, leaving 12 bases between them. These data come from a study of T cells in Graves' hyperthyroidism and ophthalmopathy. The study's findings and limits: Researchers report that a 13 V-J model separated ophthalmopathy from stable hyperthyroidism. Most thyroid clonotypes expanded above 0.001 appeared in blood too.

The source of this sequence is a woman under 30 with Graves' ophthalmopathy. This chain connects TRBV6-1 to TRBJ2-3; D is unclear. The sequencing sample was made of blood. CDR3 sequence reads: CASSQERSSTDTQYF. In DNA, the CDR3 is TGTGCCAGCAGTCAAGAGCGATCTAGCACAGATACGCAGTATTTT.